This T cell receptor beta chain was identified during a study of blood T cell repertoires in COVID-19. Study details: Samples came from the United States, Italy and Spain, spanning acute and convalescent COVID-19.

Trimming left V 4 bases short and J 4 bases short, with 16 bases between. Per the germline V gene, CDR1 is SGHAT and CDR2 is FQNNGV. The CDR3 has 16 amino acids. In the authors' methods: Amplification of reference gene primers was used by the study to estimate nucleated cell counts. The table came from immunoSEQ multiplex PCR; TCRdb's copy has only in-frame clones and leaves some out. Clonal size and the V and J genes are those of that table, whereas D and trimming came from the DNA. The sample lists over 75,000 clones; around four fifths were seen once. The table lists this clone with a count of one.

Sequenced sample: peripheral blood. The chain carries TRBV11-2 and TRBJ2-2; D is perhaps TRBD1 (6 bases). This TCR was sampled from a man between 65 and 80 years old with acute or convalescent COVID-19. The CDR3 DNA reads as TGTGCCAGCAGCTCATCACAGGGATCGGCCACCGGGGAGCTGTTTTTT. The encoded protein is CASSSSQGSATGELFF.